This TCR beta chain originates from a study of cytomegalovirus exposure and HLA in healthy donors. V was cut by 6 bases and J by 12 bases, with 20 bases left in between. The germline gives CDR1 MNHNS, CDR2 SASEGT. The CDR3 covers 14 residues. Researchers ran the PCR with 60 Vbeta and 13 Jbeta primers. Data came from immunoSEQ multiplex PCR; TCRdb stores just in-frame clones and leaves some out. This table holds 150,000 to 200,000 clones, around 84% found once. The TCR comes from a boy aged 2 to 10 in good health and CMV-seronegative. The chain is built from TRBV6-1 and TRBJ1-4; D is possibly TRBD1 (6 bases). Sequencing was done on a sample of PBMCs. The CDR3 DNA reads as TGTGCCAGCAGAGAGACGGGGGGCGACGAAGAACTGTTTTTT. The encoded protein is CASRETGGDEELFF.